This TCR beta chain comes out of a study of CD8 T cells in ankylosing spondylitis. Study-wide results and caveats: Disease-linked clones had a CD8+ phenotype and relatively low frequency in peripheral blood. Made up of eight highly homologous variants, a TCR beta motif appeared characteristic of ankylosing spondylitis blood.

TCRdb reanalysed the 5' RACE reads using MiXCR and keeps one entry per CDR3 protein. Here the sample spans around 490,000 distinct CDR3 sequences, roughly 5.2% being singletons. Germline values: CDR1 SGHAT, CDR2 FQNNGV. The CDR3 extends over 14 amino acids. V shed 1 base and J shed 4 bases, with 10 bases lying between them. This clonotype was counted ten times or more. Its antigen is currently unknown. The sequencing input was blood, either unsorted or a sorted T cell fraction (not recorded which). The V gene is TRBV11-2, the J gene TRBJ2-5; a weak D match, TRBD1 (5 bases). The clonotype was recovered from a male donor with ankylosing spondylitis. The CDR3 DNA sequence: TGTGCCAGCAGCTTAGCCCAGGGTTTAGAGACCCAGTACTTC. Translating it yields CASSLAQGLETQYF.